A single sample gave rise to the 22 T cell receptor beta chains below, sequenced in a study of shared clonotypes between healthy human individuals. Libraries were prepared by immunoSEQ multiplex PCR; TCRdb keeps only in-frame clonotypes and omits some of them. The sample records some 650,000 clones, roughly 97% being singletons. Sequences were obtained from naive CD4+ T cells sorted from blood. Described subset: CD45RA+ positively selected. These receptor sequences come from a woman aged 25 to 39 in good health.

This clone was counted a single time. The CDR3 DNA reads TGCGCCAGCAGCTTCGCCAACGGCGGCACCGGGGAGCTGTTTTTT. Its protein is CASSFANGGTGELFF. The rearrangement links TRBV5-1 to TRBJ2-2; D is unclear. The CDR3 sequence is 15 residues long. Germline V CDR1 and CDR2: SGHRS, YFSETQ. The V gene lost 2 bases and the J gene lost 4 bases, with 12 bases spanning the gap.

A single count supports this clone. V is TRBV4-1 and J is TRBJ2-7; 9 bases map to TRBD2. CDR1 and CDR2 from the germline V gene are MGHRA and YSYEKL. V trimming: 4 bases; J trimming: 3 bases; junction bases outside the gene matches: 7. CDR3 length: 15 residues. CDR3 nucleotide sequence: TGCGCCAGCAGCCGGGAATTTAGCGGGAGCTACGAGCAGTACTTC. This translates into CASSREFSGSYEQYF.

CDR3: CASSVELGRNTEAFF. In DNA, the CDR3 is TGTGCCAGCAGTGTGGAGCTCGGACGGAACACTGAAGCTTTCTTT. The chain couples TRBV6-4 to TRBJ1-1, with D hard to call. Trimming removed 4 bases from V and 1 base from J, with 13 bases in between. CDR1 is MRHNA, CDR2 SNTAGT, per germline. The CDR3 runs to 15 residues.

This clone was picked up one time. The V and J genes are TRBV30 and TRBJ2-7, with unresolved D. V was trimmed by 0 bases and J by 2 bases, leaving 8 bases between them. From germline, CDR1 is GTSNPN and CDR2 SVGIG (reference sequence). The CDR3 length is 13 residues. The CDR3 protein is CAWSVLGTYEQYF. DNA of the CDR3: TGTGCCTGGAGTGTATTAGGAACCTACGAGCAGTACTTC.

The table lists this clone with a count of one. The V call is TRBV14, the J call TRBJ1-1, with D perhaps matching TRBD1 (5 bases). The germline V and J ends were trimmed by 2 bases and 10 bases, with 20 bases remaining between them. There are 15 residues in the CDR3. Germline V gives CDR1 SGHDN, CDR2 FVKESK. The CDR3 nucleotides are TGTGCCAGCAGCCAACGATGGGGACGGTCAAGCGGAGCTTTCTTT. This gives the protein CASSQRWGRSSGAFF.

V and J are TRBV27 and TRBJ2-5; no clear D. The V gene lost 5 bases and the J gene lost 0 bases, with 4 bases spanning the gap. Germline-derived CDR1 and CDR2 are MNHEY and SMNVEV (reference sequence). The CDR3 consists of 12 residues. Written as DNA, the CDR3 is TGTGCCAGCAGTCAGTACCAAGAGACCCAGTACTTC. As protein: CASSQYQETQYF.

The chain has TRBV11-3 and TRBJ2-1, with TRBD2 matching 8 bases. V trimming: 5 bases; J trimming: 5 bases; junction bases outside the gene matches: 8. Germline-derived CDR1 and CDR2 are SGHNT and YENEEA. The CDR3 extends over 15 amino acids. The CDR3 sequence is CASSAIAGPNNEQFF. Here the CDR3 DNA reads TGTGCCAGCAGCGCTATAGCGGGACCAAACAATGAGCAGTTCTTC.

The V and J genes are TRBV7-2 and TRBJ2-3, with no clear D. This CDR3 is built from 14 residues. Germline CDR1 reads SGHTA; CDR2 reads FQGNSA. V was clipped by 0 bases and J by 5 bases, with 9 bases between them. In nucleotides, the CDR3 is TGTGCCAGCAGCTTAGCGGGAACGTTAGATACGCAGTATTTT. As protein: CASSLAGTLDTQYF.

This clone showed up just once. The rearrangement links TRBV13 to TRBJ2-2; TRBD2 aligns across 7 bases. J lost 4 bases, V lost 3 bases, and 8 bases had no gene match. The CDR3 loop spans 16 amino acids. Germline V CDR1 and CDR2: PRHDT, FYEKMQ (reference sequence). CDR3 in DNA: TGTGCCAGCAGCTTTGGGGAGGGAGGAGTCACCGGGGAGCTGTTTTTT. It encodes CASSFGEGGVTGELFF.

This clone was detected once. The chain joins TRBV11-1 to TRBJ2-5; possible D gene TRBD2, 5 bases. Looked up from germline, CDR1 is SGHAT and CDR2 is FQDESV (reference sequence). V was shortened by 1 base and J by 0 bases, with 9 bases between the two germline ends. The CDR3 totals 15 residues. The CDR3 sequence is CASSLGLADQETQYF. CDR3 in DNA: TGTGCCAGCAGCTTAGGGCTAGCAGACCAAGAGACCCAGTACTTC.

Written as DNA, the CDR3 is TGTGCCAGTGGGCCCAGGGGGCGGATGTCTTCCGGGGAGCTGTTTTTT. Its translation: CASGPRGRMSSGELFF. The chain is built from TRBV9 and TRBJ2-2; TRBD1 matches 8 bases. Losses at the gene ends were 8 bases for V and 6 bases for J; bases not matched to a gene: 15. The length of the CDR3 is 16 residues. Per the germline V gene, CDR1 is SGDLS and CDR2 is YYNGEE.

The genes are TRBV7-9 and TRBJ1-2, with D tentatively TRBD1 (6 bases). CDR3 length: 13 residues. Trimming shortened V by 6 bases and J by 7 bases, and 15 bases separated the two germline ends. CDR1 and CDR2 from the germline V gene are SEHNR and FQNEAQ (reference sequence). The CDR3 protein is CASSTTGSGGYTF. DNA of the CDR3: TGTGCCAGCAGTACAACAGGGTCGGGTGGCTACACCTTC.

CDR3 in amino acids: CASSLPPARAGTGELFF. The DNA of the CDR3 is TGCGCCAGCAGCTTGCCCCCGGCCCGGGCGGGCACCGGGGAGCTGTTTTTT. This chain joins TRBV5-1 and TRBJ2-2; D might be TRBD2 (5 bases). The V gene's germline CDR1 is SGHRS and CDR2 YFSETQ. The CDR3 length is 17 residues. Trimming shortened V by 1 base and J by 4 bases, and 17 bases separated the two germline ends.

The rearrangement links TRBV5-1 to TRBJ2-6, with 9 bases that match TRBD1. Unmatched junction bases numbered 4, after V lost 1 base and J lost 2 bases. This CDR3 contains 17 residues. The germline gives CDR1 SGHRS, CDR2 YFSETQ. The chain's CDR3 is CASSLSTGGPGANVLTF. CDR3 nucleotides: TGCGCCAGCAGCTTGTCAACAGGGGGCCCTGGGGCCAACGTCCTGACTTTC.

V usage is TRBV19 and J usage is TRBJ2-6, with D unresolved. V shed 2 bases and J shed 2 bases, with 7 bases lying between them. CDR1 and CDR2 from the germline V gene are LNHDA and SQIVND (reference sequence). The CDR3 extends over 15 amino acids. CDR3 loop: CASSIPGTGANVLTF. Here the CDR3 DNA reads TGTGCCAGTAGTATACCAGGAACTGGGGCCAACGTCCTGACTTTC. Using reference TRBV19 and TRBJ2-6 for the parts outside the CDR3, the full variable domain is DGGITQSPKYLFRKEGQNVTLSCEQNLNHDAMYWYRQDPGQGLRLIYYSQIVNDFQKGDIAEGYSVSREKKESFPLTVTSAQKNPTAFYLCASSIPGTGANVLTFGAGSRLTVL.

V gene TRBV27 combines with J gene TRBJ2-3; D remains ambiguous. This CDR3 comprises 15 residues. CDR1 MNHEY and CDR2 SMNVEV come from the germline V gene (reference sequence). Trimming pared 2 bases from V and 2 bases from J, leaving 11 bases between. The CDR3 DNA is TGTGCCAGCAGTTTAATCGGGTCAGTCACAGATACGCAGTATTTT. The encoded protein is CASSLIGSVTDTQYF.

This sequence joins TRBV6-5 and TRBJ1-3; the D is unclear. The CDR3 sequence is 14 residues long. The V and J ends lost 0 bases and 10 bases respectively, with 13 bases between them. Looked up from germline, CDR1 is MNHEY and CDR2 is SVGAGI. The CDR3 spells CASSYSPGDSTIYF. CDR3 sequence (DNA): TGTGCCAGCAGTTACTCGCCCGGTGATAGTACCATATATTTT.

This rearrangement joins TRBV7-3 to TRBJ2-5; D not certain. The J call is doubtful: the DNA matches TRBJ2-7 better. The CDR3 consists of 12 residues. CDR1 and CDR2 (germline): SGHTA, FQGTGA. The CDR3 sequence is CASSPGLYEQYF. CDR3 sequence (DNA): TGTGCCAGCAGCCCCGGTCTCTACGAGCAGTACTTC.

The J gene is TRBJ2-7, the V gene TRBV7-6; 9 nucleotides align to TRBD1. The CDR3 spans 17 residues. V gave up 2 bases and J gave up 4 bases; unmatched junction bases: 12. Germline V CDR1 and CDR2: SGHVS, FNYEAQ. The CDR3 DNA sequence: TGTGCCAGCAGCTTAATGGGCCCGGGACAGGGACTTTACGAGCAGTACTTC. This encodes CASSLMGPGQGLYEQYF.

V gene TRBV27 combines with J gene TRBJ2-5, with 7 bases aligning to TRBD2. V shed 1 base and J 5 bases; nucleotides not matched to a gene: 7. This CDR3 is 15 amino acids long. CDR1 and CDR2 from the germline V gene are MNHEY and SMNVEV (reference sequence). CDR3 in amino acids: CASSLWSGGGETQYF. The CDR3 nucleotides read TGTGCCAGCAGTTTATGGTCGGGAGGAGGCGAGACCCAGTACTTC.

The chain recombines TRBV6-6 with TRBJ1-4, with D perhaps TRBD1 (6 bases). The V gene's germline CDR1 is MNHNY and CDR2 SVGAGI (reference sequence). This CDR3 comprises 15 residues. V was trimmed by 0 bases and J by 8 bases, leaving 13 bases between them. DNA of the CDR3: TGTGCCAGCAGTTACTCTGGAGGGGGAGGGGAAAAACTGTTTTTT. Protein product: CASSYSGGGGEKLFF.

Regarding this clone: Other DNA variants within this sample encode the same CDR3. This chain connects TRBV28 to TRBJ2-7; the D is unclear. This CDR3 comprises 12 residues. CDR1 and CDR2 (germline): MDHEN, SYDVKM. V was clipped by 3 bases and J by 3 bases, with 6 bases between them. CDR3 sequence: CASSLYSYEQYF. The CDR3 region has the DNA TGTGCCAGCAGTTTGTATAGCTACGAGCAGTACTTC.